The source of this T cell receptor beta chain is a study of shared clonotypes between healthy human individuals. Study-level findings and limits: Across a few donors, naive CD4 shared roughly 5%, naive CD8 over 3%, memory CD4 roughly 2.1%, memory CD8 0.4% to 0.5%.

Per the germline V gene, CDR1 is SNHLY and CDR2 is FYNNEI. With 6 bases clipped from V and 5 bases from J, the junction kept 4 bases outside the gene matches. The CDR3 is made up of 13 amino acids. Concerning this clone itself: Its antigen is as yet unknown.

Per the original data handling: There were no quality scores in the junction-only immunoSEQ sequences, so filtering differed. Sequencing used immunoSEQ multiplex PCR; TCRdb keeps in-frame clones, though not all of them. V and J calls and clone size are those listed in that table; D and trimming were worked out from the DNA. The sample has roughly 520,000 clones, roughly 95% seen once. Sequences were obtained from naive CD4+ T cells sorted from blood. Subset in this sample: CD45RA+ positively selected. The receptor's source is a woman aged 25 to 39 in good health. J is TRBJ1-2 and V is TRBV2, with 9 nucleotides matching TRBD1. CDR3 sequence: CASRDRGRYGYTF. As DNA, the CDR3 is TGTGCCAGCAGGGACAGGGGCCGGTATGGCTACACCTTC.